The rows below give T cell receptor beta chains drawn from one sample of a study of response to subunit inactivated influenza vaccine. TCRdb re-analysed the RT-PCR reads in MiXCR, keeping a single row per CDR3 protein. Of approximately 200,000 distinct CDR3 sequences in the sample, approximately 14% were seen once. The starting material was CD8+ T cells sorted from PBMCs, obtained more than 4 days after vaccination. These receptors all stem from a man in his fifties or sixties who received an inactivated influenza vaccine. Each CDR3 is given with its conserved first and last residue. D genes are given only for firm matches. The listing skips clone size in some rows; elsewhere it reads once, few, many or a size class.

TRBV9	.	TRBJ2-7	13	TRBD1	CASSDRTGHEQYF	TGTGCCAGCAGCGACCGGACAGGGCACGAGCAGTACTTC
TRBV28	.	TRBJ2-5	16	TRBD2	CASSFLTSGYQETQYF	TGTGCCAGCAGTTTTCTGACTAGCGGGTACCAAGAGACCCAGTACTTC
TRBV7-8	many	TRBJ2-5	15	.	CASSFYNRDQETQYF	TGTGCCAGCAGCTTCTATAACAGGGACCAAGAGACCCAGTACTTC
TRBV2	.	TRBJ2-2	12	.	CASMRRFGELFF	TGTGCCAGCATGAGAAGGTTCGGGGAGCTGTTTTTT
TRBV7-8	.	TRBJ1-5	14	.	CASSLSLGVQPQHF	TGTGCCAGCAGCTTATCGTTAGGGGTTCAGCCCCAGCATTTT
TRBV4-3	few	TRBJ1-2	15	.	CASSQDRGPSGGYTF	TGCGCCAGCAGCCAAGATCGGGGGCCATCGGGCGGCTACACCTTC
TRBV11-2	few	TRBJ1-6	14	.	CASSSPRGRSPLHF	TGTGCCAGCAGCTCCCCTCGGGGCCGGTCACCCCTCCACTTT
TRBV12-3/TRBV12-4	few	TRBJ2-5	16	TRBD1	CASSPQGDPYQETQYF	TGTGCCAGCAGTCCGCAGGGGGACCCGTACCAAGAGACCCAGTACTTC
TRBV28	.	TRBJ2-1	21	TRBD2	CASSLFSWGTSGRESYNEQFF	TGTGCCAGCAGTTTATTCAGCTGGGGGACTAGCGGGAGGGAGTCCTACAATGAGCAGTTCTTC
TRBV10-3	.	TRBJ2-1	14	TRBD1	CAISPGPGGGEQFF	TGTGCCATCAGCCCCGGGCCAGGGGGCGGTGAGCAGTTCTTC
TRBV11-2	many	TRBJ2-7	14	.	CASSLVGSPYEQYF	TGTGCCAGCAGCTTAGTCGGGAGCCCCTACGAGCAGTACTTC
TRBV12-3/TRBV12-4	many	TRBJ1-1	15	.	CASRINVGYEAEAFF	TGTGCCAGCAGGATAAACGTTGGGTACGAGGCTGAAGCTTTCTTT
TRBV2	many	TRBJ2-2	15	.	CASSELQTNTGELFF	TGTGCCAGCAGTGAACTACAGACGAACACCGGGGAGCTGTTTTTT
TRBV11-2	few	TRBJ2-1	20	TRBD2	CASSSPDTTLTSGRVGEQFF	TGTGCCAGCAGCTCACCGGATACCACTCTGACTAGCGGGAGGGTAGGTGAGCAGTTCTTC
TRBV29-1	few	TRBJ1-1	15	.	CSVEDGAAAGPEAFF	TGCAGCGTTGAAGATGGCGCGGCGGCCGGACCTGAAGCTTTCTTT
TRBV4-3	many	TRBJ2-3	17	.	CASSQEASVIRTDTQYF	TGCGCCAGCAGCCAAGAGGCGAGCGTTATCCGCACAGATACGCAGTATTTT